The rows below give T cell receptor beta chains drawn from one sample of a study of response to subunit inactivated influenza vaccine. TCRdb re-derived calls from the RT-PCR reads in MiXCR, one entry per CDR3 protein. The table has roughly 500,000 distinct CDR3 sequences, under 30% seen once. The sample was also linked to a second study, of T cells expressing NK-cell markers.

This specimen was CD4+ T cells sorted from PBMCs, taken approximately 13 days after vaccination. The receptors derive from a man aged 50 to 60 who received an inactivated influenza vaccine. Each CDR3 is given with its conserved first and last residue. D genes are given only for firm matches. Expanded clones are given a class, and other clones once, few, many or no size at all.

v_gene,d_gene,j_gene,abundance,CDR3nt,CDR3aa
TRBV15,NA,TRBJ2-3,NA,TGTGCCACCAGCAGAGGGAACAGAGACACAGATACGCAGTATTTT,CATSRGNRDTDTQYF
TRBV5-1,NA,TRBJ1-1,NA,TGCGCCAGCAGCTCAGACCCGGACACTGAAGCTTTCTTT,CASSSDPDTEAFF
TRBV15,TRBD1,TRBJ1-5,NA,TGTGCCACCAGCACGATCTGGGGACAGGGGGATCAGCCCCAGCATTTT,CATSTIWGQGDQPQHF
TRBV27,NA,TRBJ1-3,few,TGTGCCAGCAGTTTATCATTCTCTGGAAACACCATATATTTT,CASSLSFSGNTIYF
TRBV12-3/TRBV12-4,NA,TRBJ1-4,NA,TGTGCCAGCACCAAGGAGCTGATTGGTGAAAAACTGTTTTTT,CASTKELIGEKLFF
TRBV6-2/TRBV6-3,NA,TRBJ2-7,NA,TGTGCCAGCAGAAAGACGACTGTCGAGCAGTACTTC,CASRKTTVEQYF
TRBV3-1,TRBD2,TRBJ2-1,few,TGTGCCAGCAGCCTCGTGGGCGGGACTAGCTGGGGTCGGGTGCAGTTCTTC,CASSLVGGTSWGRVQFF
TRBV7-2,NA,TRBJ2-7,NA,TGTGCCAGCAGGCAGAAAATCAGTTCCTACGAGCAGTACTTC,CASRQKISSYEQYF
TRBV14,NA,TRBJ2-2,NA,TGTGCCAGCAGCCAGATTGACCGGCACACCGGGGAGCTGTTTTTT,CASSQIDRHTGELFF
TRBV12-3/TRBV12-4,NA,TRBJ2-1,many,TGTGCCAGCAGTTTTAACGAGGGGCAGGAGCAGTTCTTC,CASSFNEGQEQFF
TRBV7-3,NA,TRBJ2-7,NA,TGTGCCAGCAGCCCAGGATCAGGGGCGCAAGAGCAGTACTTC,CASSPGSGAQEQYF
TRBV12-3/TRBV12-4,NA,TRBJ2-3,few,TGTGCCAGCGGTAGTTCTAGCACAGATACGCAGTATTTT,CASGSSSTDTQYF
TRBV5-1,TRBD1,TRBJ2-7,NA,TGCGCCAGCAGCTTGTCTTTTACAGGGGGCTACGAGCAGTACTTC,CASSLSFTGGYEQYF
TRBV28,NA,TRBJ1-5,NA,TGTGCCAGCAGTTTTTTATCTTGGAAAAATAGCAATCAGCCCCAGCATTTT,CASSFLSWKNSNQPQHF
TRBV25-1,TRBD1,TRBJ2-1,few,TGTGCCAGCAGCCCGGGACAGGGGGATCATGAGCAGTTCTTC,CASSPGQGDHEQFF
TRBV15,TRBD1,TRBJ1-5,few,TGTGCCACCAGCAGGAGGACAGGGGGCTTTCAGCCCCAGCATTTT,CATSRRTGGFQPQHF
TRBV6-1,TRBD2,TRBJ2-2,few,TGTGCCAGCAGCGAGAGGGGAGGGGTCACCGGGGAGCTGTTTTTT,CASSERGGVTGELFF
TRBV5-1,TRBD2,TRBJ2-1,many,TGCGCCAGCAGCTTGACTAGCGACTCCTACAATGAGCAGTTCTTC,CASSLTSDSYNEQFF
TRBV4-1,NA,TRBJ1-1,few,TGCGCCAGCAGCCACTTGGCGGAAAACACTGAAGCTTTCTTT,CASSHLAENTEAFF
TRBV20-1,NA,TRBJ2-1,few,TGCAGTGCTACACCGGGGCCCAGCTCCTACAATGAGCAGTTCTTC,CSATPGPSSYNEQFF
TRBV7-9,NA,TRBJ2-2,few,TGTGCCAGCAGTAAACCGGGACAAGACACCGGGGAGCTGTTTTTT,CASSKPGQDTGELFF
TRBV6-6,NA,TRBJ1-2,few,TGTGCCAGCAGTTACCTGGGGGGGGACGGCTACACCTTC,CASSYLGGDGYTF
TRBV21-1,NA,TRBJ2-5,few,TGTGCCAGCAGCAAAGGAGCGGGCCAAGAGACCCAGTACTTC,CASSKGAGQETQYF
TRBV7-9,TRBD1,TRBJ2-7,few,TGTGCCAGCAGCTTAAGACTTCCGGGACAGGGGTACGAGCAGTACTTC,CASSLRLPGQGYEQYF
TRBV12-3/TRBV12-4,NA,TRBJ1-5,NA,TGTGCCAGCAGTTCCCCCGGGACTTCCCAGCATTTT,CASSSPGTSQHF
TRBV6-1,NA,TRBJ2-2,few,TGTGCCAGCAGCCGTGCATGGGGCACCGGGGAGCTGTTTTTT,CASSRAWGTGELFF
TRBV9,NA,TRBJ2-2,NA,TGTGCCAGCAGCCTCCGAGCGACAAGGAAGAACACCGGGGAGCTGTTTTTT,CASSLRATRKNTGELFF
TRBV11-2,NA,TRBJ2-1,few,TGTGCCAGCAGAACAGGGTTGACCTACAATGAGCAGTTCTTC,CASRTGLTYNEQFF
TRBV5-4,NA,TRBJ1-1,NA,TGTGCCAGCAGCTTGGCCGCAGGGGTGGGCACTGAAGCTTTCTTT,CASSLAAGVGTEAFF
TRBV21-1,NA,TRBJ1-2,few,TGTGCCAGCAGCAAAAAACAGCGATATGGCTACACCTTC,CASSKKQRYGYTF
TRBV6-1,NA,TRBJ2-7,few,TGTGCCAGCAGTGAGCATGGGGGGAACATTGGCTACGAGCAGTACTTC,CASSEHGGNIGYEQYF
TRBV12-3/TRBV12-4,NA,TRBJ1-5,many,TGTGCCAGCAGATCGACAGTCCAGCCCCAGCATTTT,CASRSTVQPQHF
TRBV9,NA,TRBJ1-4,few,TGTGCCAGCAGTCCCGGGTCGGTGACTAATGAAAAACTGTTTTTT,CASSPGSVTNEKLFF
TRBV12-3/TRBV12-4,NA,TRBJ2-2,NA,TGTGCCAGCAGTTTATATGATTGGACTCCAAGGGAGCTGTTTTTT,CASSLYDWTPRELFF
TRBV20-1,TRBD1,TRBJ2-2,few,TGCAGTGCAAGGGACAGGGGGGCCGGGGAGCTGTTTTTT,CSARDRGAGELFF
TRBV24-1,NA,TRBJ1-5,NA,TGTGCCACCAGTCCATTCGGGGTTAATCAGCCCCAGCATTTT,CATSPFGVNQPQHF
TRBV6-1,NA,TRBJ1-1,once,TGTGCCAGCGGTGTTGGAGCGAACACTGAAGCTTTCTTT,CASGVGANTEAFF
TRBV20-1,NA,TRBJ2-3,NA,TGCAGTGCATTGACAGGCTGGGACGATACGCAGTATTTT,CSALTGWDDTQYF
TRBV20-1,NA,TRBJ2-7,NA,TGCAGTGCTAGAGATAGGAAGCAGTACTTC,CSARDRKQYF
TRBV12-5,TRBD2,TRBJ2-2,few,TGTGCTAGTGGTTTGGTACATCTGGGAGGGGCGCACACCGGGGAGCTGTTTTTT,CASGLVHLGGAHTGELFF
TRBV28,NA,TRBJ2-5,NA,TGTGCCAGCAGTCTCCCTCGGGGGACGGCACAAGAGACCCAGTACTTC,CASSLPRGTAQETQYF
TRBV4-3,NA,TRBJ2-5,NA,TGCGCCAGCAGCCAAGATCTAGGGGGGCGAAAGACCCAGTACTTC,CASSQDLGGRKTQYF
TRBV7-8,TRBD1,TRBJ1-1,many,TGTGCCAGCAGCTTACTGGACAGGGGCACTGAAGCTTTCTTT,CASSLLDRGTEAFF
TRBV29-1,NA,TRBJ2-1,NA,TGCAGCGTTGAAGAGGCTAGCGCTATATACAATGAGCAGTTCTTC,CSVEEASAIYNEQFF
TRBV18,NA,TRBJ1-2,NA,TGTGCCAGCTCTCCACAGCACTCTAACTATGGCTACACCTTC,CASSPQHSNYGYTF
TRBV7-9,NA,TRBJ2-1,few,TGTGCCAGCAGCCCCCGCGGGCGCTCTAGAAGCAATGAGCAGTTCTTC,CASSPRGRSRSNEQFF